The clone carrying this TCR beta chain was counted only a few times. With 0 bases clipped from V and 7 bases from J, the junction kept 10 bases outside the gene matches. The germline gives CDR1 LNHNV, CDR2 YYDKDF (reference sequence). This CDR3 is built from 17 residues. The entry originates in a study of response to subunit inactivated influenza vaccine. TCRdb ran MiXCR on the RT-PCR reads and lists one entry per CDR3 protein. The sample records 750,000 to 850,000 distinct CDR3 sequences, about 18% being singletons. This clonotype was sampled from a man in his fifties or sixties who received an inactivated influenza vaccine. The sequenced sample was PBMCs from blood, obtained 5 days after vaccination. The gene calls are TRBV15 and TRBJ2-1, with TRBD2 identical over 9 bases. Here the CDR3 DNA reads TGTGCCACCAGCAGAGAAATGAGGGATAGCGGGAGTAATGAGCAGTTCTTC. This encodes CATSREMRDSGSNEQFF.